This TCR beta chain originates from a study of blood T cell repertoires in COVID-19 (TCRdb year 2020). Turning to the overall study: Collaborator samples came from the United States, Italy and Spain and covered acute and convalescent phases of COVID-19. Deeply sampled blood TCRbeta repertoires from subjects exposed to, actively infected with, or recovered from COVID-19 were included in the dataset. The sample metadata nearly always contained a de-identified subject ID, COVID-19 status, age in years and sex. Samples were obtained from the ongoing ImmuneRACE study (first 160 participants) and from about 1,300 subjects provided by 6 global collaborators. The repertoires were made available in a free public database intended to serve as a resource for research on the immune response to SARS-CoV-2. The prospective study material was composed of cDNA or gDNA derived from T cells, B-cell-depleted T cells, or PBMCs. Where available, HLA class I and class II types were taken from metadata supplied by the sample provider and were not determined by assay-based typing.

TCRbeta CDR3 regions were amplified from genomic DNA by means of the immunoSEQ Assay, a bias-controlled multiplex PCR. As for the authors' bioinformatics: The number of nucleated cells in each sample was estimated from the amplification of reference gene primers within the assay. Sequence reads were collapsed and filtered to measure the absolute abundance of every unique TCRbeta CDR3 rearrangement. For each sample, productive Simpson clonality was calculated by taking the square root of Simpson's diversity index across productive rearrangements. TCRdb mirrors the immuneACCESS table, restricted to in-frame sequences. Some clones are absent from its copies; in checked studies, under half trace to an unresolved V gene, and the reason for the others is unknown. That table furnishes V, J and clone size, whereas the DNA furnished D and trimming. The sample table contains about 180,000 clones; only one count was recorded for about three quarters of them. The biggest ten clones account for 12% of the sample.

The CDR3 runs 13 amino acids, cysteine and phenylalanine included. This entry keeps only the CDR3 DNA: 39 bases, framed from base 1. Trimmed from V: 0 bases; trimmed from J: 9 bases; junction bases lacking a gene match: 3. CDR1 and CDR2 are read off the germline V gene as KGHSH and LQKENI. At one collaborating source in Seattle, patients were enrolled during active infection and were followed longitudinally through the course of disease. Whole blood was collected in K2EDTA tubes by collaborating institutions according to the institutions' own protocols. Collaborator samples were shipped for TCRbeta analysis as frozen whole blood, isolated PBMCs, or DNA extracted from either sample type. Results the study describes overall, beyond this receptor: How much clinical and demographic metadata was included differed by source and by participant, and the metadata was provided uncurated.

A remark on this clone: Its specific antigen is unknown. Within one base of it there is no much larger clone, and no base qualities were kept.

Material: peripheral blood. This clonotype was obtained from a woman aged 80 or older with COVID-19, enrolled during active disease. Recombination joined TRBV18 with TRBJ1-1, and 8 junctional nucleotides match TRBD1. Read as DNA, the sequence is TGTGCCAGCTCACCACCCAGGGGGCTGAAAGCTTTCTTT. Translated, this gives CASSPPRGLKAFF.